The T cell receptor (beta chain) described here comes from a study of cytomegalovirus exposure and HLA in healthy donors. Findings and limits, study-wide: Earlier analysis yielded a pattern in which most TCR beta V segments were productive about 87% or about 30% of the time.

Healthy bone marrow donors formed the donor group. The PCR employed 60 Vbeta primers together with 13 Jbeta primers. Clones were sequenced by immunoSEQ multiplex PCR, and TCRdb holds only the in-frame ones, with some missing. This listing includes approximately 60,000 clones. Germline CDR1 MDHEN, CDR2 SYDVKM. V dropped 8 bases and J dropped 4 bases, with 12 bases sitting between them. The CDR3 length is 13 residues. A remark on this clone: What it binds is not known.

This clonotype was obtained from a man aged 25-45 years in good health and CMV-seropositive. This sequence joins TRBV28 and TRBJ1-5; a weak D match, TRBD1 (5 bases). The sample was PBMCs. CDR3 loop: CASFGGRNQPQHF. CDR3 nucleotides: TGTGCCAGCTTCGGGGGGAGAAATCAGCCCCAGCATTTT.